This TCR beta chain was identified in a study of response to subunit inactivated influenza vaccine. TCRdb recomputed calls from the RT-PCR reads with MiXCR, one row per CDR3 protein. The data contain about 240,000 distinct CDR3 sequences, roughly an eighth of them singletons. There are 14 residues in the CDR3. The V and J ends lost 7 bases and 0 bases respectively, with 12 bases between them. The chain is built from TRBV12-3 or TRBV12-4 and TRBJ1-1; D is perhaps TRBD1 (6 bases). This sequence originates from a man over 45 who received an inactivated influenza vaccine. This sample comprised non-naive T cells sorted from PBMCs, obtained approximately 15 days before vaccination. The DNA for the CDR3 is TGTGCCAGCAACTTCGACAGGCTGAACACTGAAGCTTTCTTT. Translated: CASNFDRLNTEAFF.